This TCR beta chain was sequenced in a study of T cell changes during pregnancy in multiple sclerosis. TCRdb keeps only in-frame clones here, not all; method: immunoSEQ multiplex PCR. The sample carries about 23,000 clones, 65% to 90% recorded once. CDR3 length: 16 amino acids. V shed 5 bases and J 5 bases; nucleotides not matched to a gene: 14. Germline CDR1 SGHRS, CDR2 YFSETQ. The chain recombines TRBV5-1 with TRBJ1-1, with TRBD1 matching 8 bases. This TCR derives from a female donor in good health, enrolled as a control in a pregnancy study. The source was CD4+ T cells from peripheral blood mononuclear cells, collected in the first trimester of pregnancy. This CDR3 is CASRRGQDGVGTEAFF. The CDR3 DNA reads as TGCGCCAGCAGGCGGGGACAGGACGGGGTAGGGACTGAAGCTTTCTTT.